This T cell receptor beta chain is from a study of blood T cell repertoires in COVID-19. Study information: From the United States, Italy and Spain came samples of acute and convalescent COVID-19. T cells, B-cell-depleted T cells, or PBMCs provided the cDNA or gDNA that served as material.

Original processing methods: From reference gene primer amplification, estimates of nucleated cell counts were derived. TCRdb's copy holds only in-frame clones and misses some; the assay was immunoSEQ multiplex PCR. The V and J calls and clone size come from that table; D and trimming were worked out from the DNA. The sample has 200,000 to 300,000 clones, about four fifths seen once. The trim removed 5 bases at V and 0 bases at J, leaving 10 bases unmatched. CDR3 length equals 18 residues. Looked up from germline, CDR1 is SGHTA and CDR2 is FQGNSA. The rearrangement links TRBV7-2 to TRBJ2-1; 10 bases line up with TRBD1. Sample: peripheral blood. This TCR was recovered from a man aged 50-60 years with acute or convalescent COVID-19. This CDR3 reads CASSRLGQGVFSYNEQFF. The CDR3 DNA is TGTGCCAGCAGCCGTCTCGGACAGGGGGTATTCTCCTACAATGAGCAGTTCTTC. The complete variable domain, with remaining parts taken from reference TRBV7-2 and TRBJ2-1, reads GAGVSQSPSNKVTEKGKDVELRCDPISGHTALYWYRQSLGQGLEFLIYFQGNSAPDKSGLPSDRFSAERTGGSVSTLTIQRTQQEDSAVYLCASSRLGQGVFSYNEQFFGPGTRLTVL.